This is a list of T cell receptor beta chains from one sample in a study of CD8 T cells in Susac syndrome. TCRdb itself ran the immunoSEQ multiplex PCR reads through MiXCR, one entry per CDR3 protein. Found here are about 200,000 distinct CDR3 sequences, about 96% of them singletons; the top ten hold 0.093%. Sequenced material: CD4+ T cells from PBMCs. Receptors originate from a human donor with multiple sclerosis. The CDR3 runs from the conserved cysteine through the conserved F or W. Fields, in order: J gene, D gene, V gene, clone size, CDR3 DNA, CDR3 protein. D genes are given only for firm matches. A clone size is listed for some rows: how often the clone was seen (once, few, many), or a class if it is expanded.

TRBJ1-1 - TRBV15 - TGTGCCACCAGCAGAGCCAGACATTCGATGAACACTGAAGCTTTCTTT CATSRARHSMNTEAFF
TRBJ1-3 - TRBV29-1 - TGCAGCGTTGTAACCCGGCTCTCTGGAAACACCATATATTTT CSVVTRLSGNTIYF
TRBJ2-5 TRBD2 TRBV20-1 - TGCAGTGCCACGACTAGCGGATTACAAGAGACCCAGTACTTC CSATTSGLQETQYF
TRBJ2-7 - TRBV11-2 - TGTGCCAGCAGCCCCAGATACTACGAGCAGTACTTC CASSPRYYEQYF
TRBJ2-3 - TRBV29-1 - TGCAGCGGACGGAGCACAGATACGCAGTATTTT CSGRSTDTQYF
TRBJ1-1 - TRBV12-3/TRBV12-4 - TGTGCCAGCAGTTTATTTGGGGTGGGCACTGAAGCTTTCTTT CASSLFGVGTEAFF
TRBJ1-1 - TRBV30 - TGTGCCTGGAGTACCCTCGCCTGGAACACTGAAGCTTTCTTT CAWSTLAWNTEAFF
TRBJ2-7 TRBD1 TRBV7-3 - TGTGCCAGCAGCTTGAGACAGGGGGGCGAGCAGTACTTC CASSLRQGGEQYF
TRBJ2-3 - TRBV9 - TGTGCCAGCAGCGTAGATCTCCGGCCCAATACGCAGTATTTT CASSVDLRPNTQYF
TRBJ1-5 - TRBV3-1 - TGTGCCAGCAGCCAAGATTACACAGCCCGGCCCCAGCATTTT CASSQDYTARPQHF
TRBJ2-1 - TRBV12-3/TRBV12-4 - TGTGCCAGCAGTCCTGGGTCTAGACGGGATGAGCAGTTCTTC CASSPGSRRDEQFF
TRBJ2-5 TRBD2 TRBV11-2 - TGTGCCAGCAGTTATAGCGGGGGGGCCAGTGGATTAATAGAGACCCAGTACTTC CASSYSGGASGLIETQYF
TRBJ1-2 - TRBV30 - TGTGCCTGGAGTGTATCCGTTGGGGGCATCACCTTC CAWSVSVGGITF
TRBJ2-7 - TRBV3-1 - TGTGCCAGCAGCCAATTTAGTAGCTACGAGCAGTACTTC CASSQFSSYEQYF
TRBJ2-1 - TRBV7-9 once TGTGCCAGCAGCTCCCTACTAGGAGGGTCCTACAATGAGCAGTTCTTC CASSSLLGGSYNEQFF